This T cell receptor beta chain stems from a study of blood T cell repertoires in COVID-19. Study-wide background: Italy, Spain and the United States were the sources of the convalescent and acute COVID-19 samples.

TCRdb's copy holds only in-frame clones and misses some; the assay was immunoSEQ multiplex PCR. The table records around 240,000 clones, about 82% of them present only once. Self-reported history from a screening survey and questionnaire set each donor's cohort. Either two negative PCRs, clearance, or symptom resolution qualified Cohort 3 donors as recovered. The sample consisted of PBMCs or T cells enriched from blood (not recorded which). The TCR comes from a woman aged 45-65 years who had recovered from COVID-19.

The CDR3 sequence is CASSLEGAKIYEQYF. The DNA of the CDR3 is TGTGCCAGCAGCTTAGAGGGGGCAAAGATCTACGAGCAGTACTTC. The chain recombines TRBV11-3 with TRBJ2-7; TRBD1 might be the D (6 bases). Trimming pared 0 bases from V and 3 bases from J, leaving 12 bases between. The CDR3 consists of 15 residues. CDR1 and CDR2 from the germline V gene are SGHNT and YENEEA.